The 6 T cell receptor beta chains below all came from one sample that was sequenced in a study of shared clonotypes between healthy human individuals. Clones were read by immunoSEQ multiplex PCR, and TCRdb kept only the in-frame ones, dropping some. The repertoire holds about 110,000 clones, with over 65% as singletons. Sequencing used memory CD8+ T cells sorted from blood. Subset denoted: CD45RO+ cells pooled with CCR7-negative TemRA cells. These receptors came from a young woman in good health.

This clone was observed at least ten times. The chain links TRBV4-1 to TRBJ1-5; 8 nucleotides agree with TRBD1. After removal of 3 bases from V and 0 bases from J, the junction contained 4 bases not matched to a gene. Germline lookup yields CDR1 MGHRA and CDR2 YSYEKL. This CDR3 has 16 residues. CDR3 loop: CASSQAGTGSNQPQHF. The CDR3 DNA reads as TGCGCCAGCAGCCAGGCAGGGACAGGTAGCAATCAGCCCCAGCATTTT.

This clone showed up just a few times. The gene calls are TRBV2 and TRBJ1-2, with D unresolved. V dropped 5 bases and J dropped 1 base, with 14 bases sitting between them. The germline gives CDR1 SNHLY, CDR2 FYNNEI. The length of the CDR3 is 15 residues. CDR3 in DNA: TGTGCCAGCAGTTTCACTCCGGGTATTAACTATGGCTACACCTTC. Translated, it gives CASSFTPGINYGYTF. Full variable domain (remainder filled in from reference TRBV2 and TRBJ1-2): EPEVTQTPSHQVTQMGQEVILRCVPISNHLYFYWYRQILGQKVEFLVSFYNNEISEKSEIFDDQFSVERPDGSNFTLKIRSTKLEDSAMYFCASSFTPGINYGYTFGSGTRLTVV.

This chain links TRBV5-1 with TRBJ2-2; a weak D match, TRBD1 (5 bases). The CDR3 runs to 16 residues. Trimming shortened V by 0 bases and J by 4 bases, and 13 bases separated the two germline ends. The germline V gene has CDR1 SGHRS and CDR2 YFSETQ. For the CDR3, the DNA is TGCGCCAGCAGCTTGGTCCCCAGGGTTTTCACCGGGGAGCTGTTTTTT. It is translated as CASSLVPRVFTGELFF.

The V and J genes are TRBV2 and TRBJ1-1; the D is unclear. The CDR3 runs 15 residues. V was pared by 3 bases and J by 0 bases, with 11 bases between. Germline V lookup: CDR1 SNHLY, CDR2 FYNNEI. The CDR3 nucleotides are TGTGCCAGCAGTGATCCACCGGGATTGAACACTGAAGCTTTCTTT. The encoded protein is CASSDPPGLNTEAFF.

This clone has only a few counts. The V call is TRBV5-1, the J call TRBJ1-1, with 7 bases that match TRBD1. V dropped 1 base and J dropped 1; count of bases not matched to a gene: 10. Germline V lookup: CDR1 SGHRS, CDR2 YFSETQ. The CDR3 covers 17 residues. CDR3 nucleotides: TGCGCCAGCAGCTTGTCATCACCGGGACAGACGAACACTGAAGCTTTCTTT. It yields the protein CASSLSSPGQTNTEAFF.

The genes are TRBV7-9 and TRBJ1-1; 8 bases are shared with TRBD1. The CDR3 is 15 residues long. The germline CDR1 and CDR2 sequences are SEHNR and FQNEAQ (reference sequence). V lost 5 bases and J lost 1; bases outside the gene matches: 6. Here the CDR3 reads CASSRTGQGNTEAFF. DNA of the CDR3: TGTGCCAGCAGCCGCACCGGACAGGGGAACACTGAAGCTTTCTTT.